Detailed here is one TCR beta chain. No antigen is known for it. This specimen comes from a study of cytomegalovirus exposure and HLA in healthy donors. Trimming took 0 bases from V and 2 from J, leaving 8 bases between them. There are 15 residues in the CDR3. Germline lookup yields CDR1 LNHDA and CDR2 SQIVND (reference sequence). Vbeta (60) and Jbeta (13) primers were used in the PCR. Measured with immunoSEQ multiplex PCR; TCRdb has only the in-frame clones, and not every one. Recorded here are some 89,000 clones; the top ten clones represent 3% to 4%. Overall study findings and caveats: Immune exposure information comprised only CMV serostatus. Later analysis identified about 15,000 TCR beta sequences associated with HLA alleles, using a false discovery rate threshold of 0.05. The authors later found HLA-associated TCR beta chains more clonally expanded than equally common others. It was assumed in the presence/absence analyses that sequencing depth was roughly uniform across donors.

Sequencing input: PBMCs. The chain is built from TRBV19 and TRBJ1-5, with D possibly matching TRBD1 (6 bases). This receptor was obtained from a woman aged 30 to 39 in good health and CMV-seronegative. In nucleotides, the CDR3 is TGTGCCAGTAGTATAGATTCAGGGGGCAATCAGCCCCAGCATTTT. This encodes CASSIDSGGNQPQHF. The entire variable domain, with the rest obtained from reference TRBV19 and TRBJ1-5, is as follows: DGGITQSPKYLFRKEGQNVTLSCEQNLNHDAMYWYRQDPGQGLRLIYYSQIVNDFQKGDIAEGYSVSREKKESFPLTVTSAQKNPTAFYLCASSIDSGGNQPQHFGDGTRLSIL.